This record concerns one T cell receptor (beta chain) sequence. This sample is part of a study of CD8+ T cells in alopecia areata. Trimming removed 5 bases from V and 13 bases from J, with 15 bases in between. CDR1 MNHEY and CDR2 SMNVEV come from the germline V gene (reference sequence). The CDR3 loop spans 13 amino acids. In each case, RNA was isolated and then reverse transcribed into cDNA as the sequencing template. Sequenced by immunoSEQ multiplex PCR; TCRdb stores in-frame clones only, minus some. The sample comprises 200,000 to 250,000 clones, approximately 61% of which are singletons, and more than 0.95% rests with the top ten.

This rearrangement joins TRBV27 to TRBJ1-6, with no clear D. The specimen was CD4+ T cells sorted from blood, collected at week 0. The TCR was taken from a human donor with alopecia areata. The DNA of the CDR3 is TGTGCCAGCAGTCCGGACCCCTTGGGGCCCCTCCACTTT. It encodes CASSPDPLGPLHF.